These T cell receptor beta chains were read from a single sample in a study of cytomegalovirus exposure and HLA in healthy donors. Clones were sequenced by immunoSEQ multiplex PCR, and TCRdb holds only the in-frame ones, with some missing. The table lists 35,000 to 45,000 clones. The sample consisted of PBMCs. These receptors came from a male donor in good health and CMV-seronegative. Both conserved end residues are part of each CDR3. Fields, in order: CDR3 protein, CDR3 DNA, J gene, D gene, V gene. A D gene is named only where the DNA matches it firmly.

CSYYNDEKLFF | TGCAGCTACTACAATGACGAAAAACTGTTTTTT | TRBJ1-4 | . | TRBV29-1
CASSLASGETQYF | TGCGCCAGCAGCTTAGCTAGCGGGGAGACCCAGTACTTC | TRBJ2-5 | TRBD2 | TRBV5-1
CASSIRLASGNGEQFF | TGTGCCAGTAGTATCAGGCTGGCTAGCGGGAACGGTGAGCAGTTCTTC | TRBJ2-1 | TRBD2 | TRBV19
CASSFLAGNYEQYF | TGTGCCAGCAGTTTTCTAGCGGGGAACTACGAGCAGTACTTC | TRBJ2-7 | TRBD2 | TRBV6-5
CASSRDSTKSLGGYGYTF | TGTGCCAGCAGCCGAGACAGCACTAAAAGTCTCGGGGGCTATGGCTACACCTTC | TRBJ1-2 | . | TRBV4-2
CASSIMDRGNEQFF | TGTGCCAGTAGTATCATGGACAGGGGGAATGAGCAGTTCTTC | TRBJ2-1 | TRBD1 | TRBV19
CASSLEGGGMIGGYTF | TGCGCCAGCAGCTTGGAAGGGGGCGGTATGATTGGGGGCTACACCTTC | TRBJ1-2 | TRBD1 | TRBV5-1
CASSPQGIYGYTF | TGTGCCAGCAGCCCACAGGGGATCTATGGCTACACCTTC | TRBJ1-2 | TRBD1 | TRBV7-9
CASSFAAENTGELFF | TGTGCCAGCAGTTTTGCTGCGGAGAACACCGGGGAGCTGTTTTTT | TRBJ2-2 | . | TRBV27
CASSLGGTGAYEQYF | TGTGCCAGCTCACTGGGAGGGACAGGGGCCTACGAGCAGTACTTC | TRBJ2-7 | TRBD1 | TRBV18
CASSPEDREGGYTF | TGTGCCAGCAGCCCAGAGGACAGGGAGGGCGGCTACACCTTC | TRBJ1-2 | TRBD1 | TRBV28
CAWRLQGDNEQFF | TGTGCCTGGAGACTACAGGGTGACAATGAGCAGTTCTTC | TRBJ2-1 | . | TRBV30
CASSLGGTGGMTDTQYF | TGCGCCAGCAGCTTGGGGGGGACAGGGGGCATGACAGATACGCAGTATTTT | TRBJ2-3 | TRBD1 | TRBV5-1
CASRSLAGGFQDEQYF | TGTGCCAGTAGATCCCTAGCGGGAGGGTTTCAAGACGAGCAGTACTTC | TRBJ2-7 | TRBD2 | TRBV7-8
CASSESLAGYNEQFF | TGTGCCAGCAGTGAATCACTAGCGGGATACAATGAGCAGTTCTTC | TRBJ2-1 | TRBD2 | TRBV25-1
CASGRLGVEQYF | TGTGCCAGTGGGAGGCTAGGGGTCGAGCAGTACTTC | TRBJ2-7 | . | TRBV19
CASSLGDREGGYTF | TGTGCCAGCAGCTTGGGAGACAGGGAAGGTGGCTACACCTTC | TRBJ1-2 | TRBD1 | TRBV5-4
CASIPDRNTGELFF | TGTGCCAGCATACCAGACAGGAACACCGGGGAGCTGTTTTTT | TRBJ2-2 | . | TRBV2
CASTRRAGEYEQYF | TGTGCCAGCACCCGACGAGCCGGGGAATACGAGCAGTACTTC | TRBJ2-7 | . | TRBV7-9
CASSPIGGGLQETQYF | TGTGCCAGCTCACCAATCGGCGGGGGTCTCCAAGAGACCCAGTACTTC | TRBJ2-5 | TRBD2 | TRBV18
CASSYSQQSNQPQHF | TGTGCCAGCAGTTACTCGCAACAGAGCAATCAGCCCCAGCATTTT | TRBJ1-5 | . | TRBV6-5
CASSLGRPGQSFYSNQPQHF | TGTGCCAGCAGCTTGGGAAGGCCGGGACAGAGCTTCTATAGCAATCAGCCCCAGCATTTT | TRBJ1-5 | TRBD1 | TRBV7-8